This T cell receptor beta chain was captured in a study of blood T cell repertoires in COVID-19 (dated by TCRdb to between 2020 and 2021). Notes on the research overall: Collaborator samples came from the United States, Italy and Spain and covered acute and convalescent phases of COVID-19. Sample metadata almost always included a de-identified subject ID, COVID-19 status, age in years and sex. The material from the prospective study consisted of cDNA or gDNA derived from T cells, B-cell-depleted T cells, or PBMCs. A freely available public database, intended as a resource for researchers studying the immune response to SARS-CoV-2, is where the repertoires were released. The dataset comprised deeply sampled blood TCRbeta repertoires from subjects exposed to, actively infected with, or recovered from COVID-19. Where available, HLA class I and class II types were obtained from metadata supplied by the sample provider rather than from assay-based typing. The samples were drawn from the first 160 participants of the ongoing ImmuneRACE study and from 950 to 1,500 subjects provided by 6 global collaborators.

One collaborating source in Seattle enrolled patients during active infection and followed them longitudinally through the course of disease. Each collaborating institution followed its own protocols to collect whole blood in K2EDTA tubes. For TCRbeta analysis, collaborator samples were shipped as frozen whole blood, as isolated PBMCs, or as DNA extracted from either sample type. TCRbeta CDR3 regions were amplified from genomic DNA using the immunoSEQ Assay, a bias-controlled multiplex PCR. As for the original processing: The number of nucleated cells in each sample was estimated by amplification of reference gene primers within the assay. Sequence reads were collapsed and filtered to measure the absolute abundance of every unique TCRbeta CDR3 rearrangement. Productive Simpson clonality was computed per sample as the square root of Simpson's diversity index over productive rearrangements. Entries here come from immuneACCESS through TCRdb and include only in-frame sequences with V and J called. Some clones fail to appear in such tables; in the studies checked, an unresolved V gene covers under half of the shortfall, and the cause of the remainder is unknown. That table is the source of V, J and clone size, and D and trimming were worked out from the DNA. The sample yields about 96,000 clones; approximately 90% were counted once. The ten largest account for around 3.9% of the sample.

To note about this clone: What antigen it recognizes has not been identified. Per-base qualities were not stored, and no clone one base away is much larger.

V and J are truncated by 0 bases and 3 bases respectively, leaving an intervening sequence of 14 bases. The germline V gene (reference sequence) yields LNHNV for CDR1 and YYDKDF for CDR2. Inclusive of the bounding cysteine and phenylalanine, the CDR3 is 17 residues long. The DNA shown is the 51-base CDR3, in frame from base 1. What the research found in general, with its limitations: The amount of clinical and demographic metadata varied by source and participant and was provided uncurated.

The source is a human donor with COVID-19, enrolled during active disease. The donor label of this sample is uncertain. This chain is built from TRBV15 and TRBJ1-4, and TRBD1 may be the D gene, going by 6 matching bases. The sample taken for sequencing was peripheral blood. The CDR3 loop reads CATSREAFGTSNEKLFF. The DNA reads TGTGCCACCAGCAGAGAGGCTTTCGGGACATCTAATGAAAAACTGTTTTTT.